This TCR beta chain was captured by sequencing in a study of T cell responses to AZD1222 COVID-19 vaccine (dated by TCRdb to the early 2020s). In the study overall: TCR sequencing covered fewer than 250 trial participants: about 210 given two doses of AZD1222 and 26 given two doses of MenACWY control vaccine. Trial participants were enrolled by age into subgroups of 18-55, 56-69 and 70-plus years, and around 150, 28 and 57 TCR-sequenced participants, respectively, were included in these subgroups.

Points on this clone: No cognate antigen has been identified for it. Per-base quality was not reported, and no clone a single base away is much larger than it.

The CDR3 regions of human TCRbeta chains were analyzed by immunosequencing. In the authors' own workflow: TCRs in the repertoires were compared against a reference library of SARS-CoV-2-specific TCRs that had been generated with the MIRA antigen-specificity platform. Breadth was defined as the fraction of unique TCRs that were SARS-CoV-2-associated. Depth was defined as the fraction of total T cells that were SARS-CoV-2-associated. Using the MIRA data, each spike-specific TCR was mapped to the spike region that the TCR reacts to and placed in a CD4 or CD8 class. Log10-transformed breadth and depth values were compared by one-way ANOVA with Sidak's multiple comparisons tests. The immuneACCESS repertoire file appears here via TCRdb, limited to in-frame rearrangements. These files lack a portion of the clones; in checked studies, under half of the deficit traces to unresolved V genes, and the cause of the others is not known. V and J calls and clone size come straight from that table; D and trimming were deduced from the DNA. The sample table lists tens of thousands of clones, roughly 91% of them with a count of one. The top ten clonotypes cover roughly 18% of the sample.

Reading the label with the study, this specimen's time point is: about 28 days (+/-7) after the second vaccine dose. AZD1222 recipients given second doses at about 4 weeks or at about 12 weeks were pooled, since spike-specific TCR depth and breadth were not found to differ between the two schedules. Vaccinee samples came from UK trials COV001 and COV002, including a single-blind randomized controlled phase 2/3 trial of AZD1222 (ChAdOx1 nCoV-19) in healthy adults. For TCRbeta chain sequencing, PBMC samples were collected from trial participants at day 0 and at day 28 after the second dose. The paper as a whole reports these results and caveats: The 56-69-year group was small, and its depth increase did not reach significance, likely because of low power. Because no day 14 peak-response samples were available, repertoires were characterized only after the peak T cell response. Participants were mostly white British and included more females than males, and it was suggested by the authors that clonal diversity may have been underestimated. Reportedly, close to half of the unique spike-specific TCRs recognized epitopes lying outside the regions that are mutated in the B.1.351 and B.1.1.7 variants. Vaccine-associated CD4 TCRs spanned the whole spike protein, with dominant responses in regions 160-218 and 743-854. Only 5 to 7 AZD1222 recipients were SARS-CoV-2 seropositive at baseline, limiting conclusions about previously exposed vaccinees. After two AZD1222 doses, both the breadth and the depth of spike-specific TCRs were significantly higher than at day 0 and than in MenACWY recipients.

V was cut back by 10 bases and J by 3 bases, leaving a gap of 17 bases between them. Via the germline V gene, CDR1 is SGHRS and CDR2 YFSETQ. The CDR3 holds 14 amino acids from the cysteine to the phenylalanine. Only the CDR3 region is kept as DNA, spanning 42 bases read in frame from base 1. The rearranged chain carries TRBV5-1 and TRBJ1-5, with the D gene uncertain. The material was peripheral blood, obtained 28 days after the second AZD1222 dose. This sequence was found in an adult who received the AZD1222 COVID-19 vaccine. The nucleotide sequence reads as follows: TGCGCCCCGAGGACGGTTTTTCTCAATCAGCCCCAGCATTTT. Translated, this gives CAPRTVFLNQPQHF.